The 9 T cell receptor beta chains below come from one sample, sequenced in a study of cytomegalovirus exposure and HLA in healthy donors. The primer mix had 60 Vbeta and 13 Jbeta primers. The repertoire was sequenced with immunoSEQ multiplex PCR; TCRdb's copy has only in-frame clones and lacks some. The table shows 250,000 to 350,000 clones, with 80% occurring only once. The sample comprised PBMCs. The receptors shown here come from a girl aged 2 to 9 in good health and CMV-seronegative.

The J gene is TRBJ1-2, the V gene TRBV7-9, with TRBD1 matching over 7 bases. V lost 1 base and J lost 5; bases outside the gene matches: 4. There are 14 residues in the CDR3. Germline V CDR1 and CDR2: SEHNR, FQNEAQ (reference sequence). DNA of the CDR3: TGTGCCAGCAGCTTAGTGGGACAGAGTTATGGCTACACCTTC. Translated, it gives CASSLVGQSYGYTF.

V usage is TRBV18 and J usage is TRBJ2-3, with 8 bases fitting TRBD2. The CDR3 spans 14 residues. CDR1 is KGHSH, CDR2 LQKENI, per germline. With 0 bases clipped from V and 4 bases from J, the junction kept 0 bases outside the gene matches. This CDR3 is CASSPPGLADTQYF. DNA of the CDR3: TGTGCCAGCTCACCACCGGGACTAGCAGATACGCAGTATTTT.

The DNA for the CDR3 is TGTGCCAGCACAGGACATTTAGAGTACAATGAGCAGTTCTTC. It encodes CASTGHLEYNEQFF. The rearrangement links TRBV9 to TRBJ2-1, with a tentative D call TRBD1 (5 bases). The CDR3 runs 14 residues. Between the trimmed V and J ends, which lost 6 bases and 4 bases, there was a span of 14 bases. Germline V lookup: CDR1 SGDLS, CDR2 YYNGEE. The complete variable domain, with remaining parts taken from reference TRBV9 and TRBJ2-1, reads DSGVTQTPKHLITATGQRVTLRCSPRSGDLSVYWYQQSLDQGLQFLIQYYNGEERAKGNILERFSAQQFPDLHSELNLSSLELGDSALYFCASTGHLEYNEQFFGPGTRLTVL.

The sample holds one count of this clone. As DNA, the CDR3 is TGCGCCAGCAGTGAGTTTCGGCGGGGGGCAGATACGCAGTATTTT. Its protein product is CASSEFRRGADTQYF. V usage is TRBV10-2 and J usage is TRBJ2-3; TRBD2 aligns across 8 bases. The CDR3 is 15 amino acids. The germline V gene encodes CDR1 WSHSY and CDR2 SAAADI. With V trimmed by 1 base and J by 4 bases, 4 bases remained unmatched.

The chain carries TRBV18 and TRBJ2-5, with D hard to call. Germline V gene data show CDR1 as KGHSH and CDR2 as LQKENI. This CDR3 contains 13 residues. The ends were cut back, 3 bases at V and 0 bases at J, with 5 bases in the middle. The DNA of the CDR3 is TGTGCCAGCTCACCTCAGTACCAAGAGACCCAGTACTTC. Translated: CASSPQYQETQYF.

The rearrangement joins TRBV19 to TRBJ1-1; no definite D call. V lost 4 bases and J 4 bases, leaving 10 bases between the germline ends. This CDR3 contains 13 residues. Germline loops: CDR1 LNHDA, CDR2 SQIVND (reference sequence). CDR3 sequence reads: CASSTEISTEAFF. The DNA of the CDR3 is TGTGCCAGTAGTACCGAGATAAGCACTGAAGCTTTCTTT.

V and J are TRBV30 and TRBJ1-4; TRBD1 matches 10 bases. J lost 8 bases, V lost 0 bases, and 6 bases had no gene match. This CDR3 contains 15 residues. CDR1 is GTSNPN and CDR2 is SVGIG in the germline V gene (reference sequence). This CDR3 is CAWSVWDRGDEKLFF. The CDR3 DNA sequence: TGTGCCTGGAGTGTATGGGACAGGGGCGACGAAAAACTGTTTTTT. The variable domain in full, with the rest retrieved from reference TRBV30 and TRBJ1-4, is SQTIHQWPATLVQPVGSPLSLECTVEGTSNPNLYWYRQAAGRGLQLLFYSVGIGQISSEVPQNLSASRPQDRQFILSSKKLLLSDSGFYLCAWSVWDRGDEKLFFGSGTQLSVL.

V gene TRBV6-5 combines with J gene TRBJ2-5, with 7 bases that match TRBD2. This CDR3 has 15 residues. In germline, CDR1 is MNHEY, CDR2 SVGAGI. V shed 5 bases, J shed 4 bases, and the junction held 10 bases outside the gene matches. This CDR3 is CASSGQAGSLETQYF. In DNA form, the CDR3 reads TGTGCCAGCAGTGGCCAAGCGGGGTCGCTAGAGACCCAGTACTTC.

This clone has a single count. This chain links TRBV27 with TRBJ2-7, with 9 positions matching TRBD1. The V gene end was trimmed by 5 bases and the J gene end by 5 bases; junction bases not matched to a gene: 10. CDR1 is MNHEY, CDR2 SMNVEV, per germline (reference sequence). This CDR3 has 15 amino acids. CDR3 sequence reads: CASSPDRTGEHEQYF. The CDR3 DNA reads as TGTGCCAGCAGTCCCGACCGGACAGGGGAGCACGAGCAGTACTTC.